Shown below are 29 T cell receptor beta chains from a single sample sequenced in a study of neurological immune-mediated disorders. The sample's time point: longitudinal time-point 1 (baseline). TCRdb processed the 5' RACE reads anew with MiXCR; each CDR3 protein has one entry. The sample lists roughly 61,000 distinct CDR3 sequences; roughly 10% were seen once. Material for sequencing was PBMCs. The receptor source for this set is a male donor with HTLV-1-associated myelopathy (HAM/TSP).

This clonotype was recorded many times. The CDR3 nucleotides read TGCAGTGCCGGTAGGGACAGGGGGCTGTCCTACGAGCAGTACTTC. This codes for CSAGRDRGLSYEQYF. The chain employs TRBV20-1 and TRBJ2-7; 12 bases line up with TRBD1. The trim removed 6 bases at V and 1 base at J, leaving 7 bases unmatched. The CDR3 totals 15 residues. Per the germline V gene, CDR1 is DFQATT and CDR2 is SNEGSKA (reference sequence).

This clonotype was detected once. A much larger clone lies one base from this, so it may be a read error. This chain connects TRBV12-3 or TRBV12-4 to TRBJ2-4; the D gene is possibly TRBD2 (5 bases). The CDR3 loop spans 13 amino acids. The CDR3 reads CVSTGLSKNIQYF. Here the CDR3 DNA reads TGTGTCAGCACGGGGTTGAGCAAAAACATTCAGTACTTC.

J is TRBJ1-2 and V is TRBV14, with no clear D. The CDR3 runs 13 residues. The V and J ends lost 8 bases and 0 bases respectively, with 10 bases between them. Germline CDR1 reads SGHDN; CDR2 reads FVKESK. CDR3 bases: TGTGCCAGCCGCCTCGGCACTAACTATGGCTACACCTTC. It is translated as CASRLGTNYGYTF.

The genes are TRBV18 and TRBJ2-4, with 7 positions matching TRBD2. V lost 3 bases and J lost 3; bases outside the gene matches: 5. Germline V gene lookup returns CDR1 KGHSH and CDR2 LQKENI. The CDR3 totals 15 residues. The DNA for the CDR3 is TGTGCCAGCTCACCTGGACTAGATCGCAAAAACATTCAGTACTTC. This encodes CASSPGLDRKNIQYF.

This clonotype was recorded many times. This rearrangement joins TRBV5-1 to TRBJ1-1, with a possible D match to TRBD1 (5 bases). The CDR3 is made up of 14 amino acids. V was trimmed by 7 bases and J by 1 base, leaving 14 bases between them. CDR1 and CDR2 from the germline V gene are SGHRS and YFSETQ. The CDR3 region has the DNA TGCGCCAGCGGTCCGGGACCGCCGAACACTGAAGCTTTCTTT. Translated, it gives CASGPGPPNTEAFF.

This clonotype was observed at least ten times. The rearrangement links TRBV12-3 or TRBV12-4 to TRBJ1-1; D is perhaps TRBD1 (5 bases). The CDR3 is 15 residues long. The ends were cut back, 6 bases at V and 8 bases at J, with 22 bases in the middle. This chain's CDR3 is CASRPTGSRNREAFF. CDR3 coding DNA: TGTGCCAGCAGGCCCACAGGTTCGAGGAACAGGGAAGCTTTCTTT.

As for this clonotype: Germline is not matched at one junction end, which may reflect a read error. The CDR3 DNA reads TGCGCCAGCAGACTCGACAGGCGGGAGACACAGTACTTC. As protein: CASRLDRRETQYF. This sequence joins TRBV4-3 and TRBJ2-5, with D perhaps TRBD2 (7 bases). The CDR3 covers 13 residues. Germline CDR1 LGHNA, CDR2 YSLEER.

This clonotype was observed at least ten times. CDR3 sequence reads: CASSYKRAGGGYTF. Here the CDR3 DNA reads TGTGCCAGCAGTTACAAAAGGGCAGGCGGTGGCTACACCTTC. The rearrangement uses TRBV6-2 or TRBV6-3 and TRBJ1-2; D remains unclear. The germline V gene encodes CDR1 MNHEY and CDR2 SVGEGT. The length of the CDR3 is 14 residues. The V and J ends lost 2 bases and 7 bases respectively, with 14 bases between them.

In its sample, this clonotype ranks as medium-sized (0.01 to 0.1%). The J gene is TRBJ2-2, the V gene TRBV10-2; 9 bases are a match to TRBD1. Per germline, CDR1 WSHSY and CDR2 SAAADI. The CDR3 covers 14 residues. V shed 10 bases and J 2 bases; nucleotides not matched to a gene: 5. For the CDR3, the DNA is TGCGCCATTTCGACAGGGGGTAACACCGGGGAGCTGTTTTTT. Translation: CAISTGGNTGELFF.

This clonotype was seen a handful of times. V and J are TRBV19 and TRBJ2-1, with 8 nucleotides matching TRBD2. Trimming removed 8 bases from V and 4 bases from J; junction bases left unmatched: 10. Germline CDR1 reads LNHDA; CDR2 reads SQIVND (reference sequence). This CDR3 is 15 amino acids long. The CDR3 coding sequence is TGTGCCAGTTCCTCCCGGGGACTAGGGTACAATGAGCAGTTCTTC. Translated: CASSSRGLGYNEQFF.

This clonotype was seen at least ten times. The genes are TRBV28 and TRBJ1-1, with 11 bases aligning to TRBD1. CDR3 length equals 15 residues. The V and J ends lost 8 bases and 5 bases, in that order; junction bases with no gene match: 10. The germline V gene has CDR1 MDHEN and CDR2 SYDVKM. CDR3 bases: TGTGCCAGCCCCGGACAGGGGGCGAGAGGGACTGAAGCTTTCTTT. It encodes CASPGQGARGTEAFF.

This clonotype was detected only once. A read error is possible here, since a much larger clone lies one base away. The CDR3 nucleotides are TGTGCCAGCAGGGCGTTCGGGCCGGTAGGTGGCTACACCTTC. It yields the protein CASRAFGPVGGYTF. The chain joins TRBV11-2 to TRBJ1-2; no reliable D call. V lost 6 bases, J lost 7 bases, and 18 bases lay in between. CDR3 length: 14 amino acids. Looked up from germline, CDR1 is SGHAT and CDR2 is FQNNGV.

In its sample, this clonotype was seen many times. The chain uses TRBV7-2 and TRBJ2-6; D unresolved. CDR1 and CDR2 from the germline V gene are SGHTA and FQGNSA. The CDR3 runs to 16 residues. V lost 0 bases, J lost 0 bases, and 6 bases lay in between. The CDR3 DNA reads TGTGCCAGCAGCTTAGCACCGGCCTCTGGGGCCAACGTCCTGACTTTC. Its translation is CASSLAPASGANVLTF.

This clonotype was found many times. The genes are TRBV20-1 and TRBJ1-6, with a weak D call TRBD1 (6 bases). V was cut by 5 bases and J by 3 bases, with 8 bases left in between. Germline CDR1 DFQATT, CDR2 SNEGSKA (reference sequence). The CDR3 has 13 amino acids. The DNA of the CDR3 is TGCAGTGCTCTGGACAGCTATAATTCACCCCTCCACTTT. Translated: CSALDSYNSPLHF.

This clonotype was found many times. The chain links TRBV4-3 to TRBJ2-2; possibly TRBD1 for D (5 bases). CDR3 length: 17 amino acids. Trimming took off 0 bases at V and 4 bases at J, with 15 bases between the two ends. Per the germline V gene, CDR1 is LGHNA and CDR2 is YSLEER. The CDR3 spells CASSQDWLYRTTGELFF. The CDR3 DNA reads as TGCGCCAGCAGCCAAGATTGGCTTTACAGGACCACCGGGGAGCTGTTTTTT.

This clonotype was seen repeatedly, ten times or more. This chain links TRBV5-1 with TRBJ1-4, with unresolved D. The germline V and J ends were trimmed by 5 bases and 2 bases, with 10 bases remaining between them. In germline, CDR1 is SGHRS, CDR2 YFSETQ. The CDR3 extends over 14 amino acids. The CDR3 bases are TGCGCCAGCAGTGTCGGATTGACTAATGAAAAACTGTTTTTT. This codes for CASSVGLTNEKLFF. Drawing the rest from reference TRBV5-1 and TRBJ1-4, the complete variable domain is KAGVTQTPRYLIKTRGQQVTLSCSPISGHRSVSWYQQTPGQGLQFLFEYFSETQRNKGNFPGRFSGRQFSNSRSEMNVSTLELGDSALYLCASSVGLTNEKLFFGSGTQLSVL.

This clonotype has just a few counts. This sequence joins TRBV3-1 and TRBJ1-2; D gene ambiguous. V lost 0 bases, J lost 7 bases, and 6 bases lay in between. CDR3 size: 12 residues. CDR1 and CDR2 from the germline V gene are LGHDT and YNNKEL (reference sequence). CDR3 loop: CASSQDYGGYTF. The CDR3 DNA follows: TGTGCCAGCAGCCAAGATTATGGTGGCTACACCTTC.

The sample holds a few counts of this clonotype. The V and J genes are TRBV5-1 and TRBJ2-1; 7 bases match TRBD1. The J segment lost 5 bases and the V segment lost 1 base, leaving 6 bases of the junction unmatched. Per the germline V gene, CDR1 is SGHRS and CDR2 is YFSETQ. The CDR3 runs 15 residues. CDR3 residues: CASSLRGQLDNEQFF. The CDR3 DNA sequence: TGCGCCAGCAGCTTGAGGGGACAGCTCGACAATGAGCAGTTCTTC.

This clonotype was seen many times. The V call is TRBV27, the J call TRBJ1-2; 8 bases map to TRBD1. J was trimmed by 4 bases and V by 4 bases; bases with no gene match: 8. This CDR3 has 15 residues. Per germline, CDR1 MNHEY and CDR2 SMNVEV (reference sequence). CDR3 sequence reads: CASSSRGQGSYGYTF. The CDR3 DNA is TGTGCCAGCAGTTCCCGCGGACAGGGAAGCTATGGCTACACCTTC.

For this clonotype: A much larger clone lies a single base off, so this may be a read error. V gene TRBV27 combines with J gene TRBJ1-1; TRBD1 might be the D (5 bases). The germline gives CDR1 MNHEY, CDR2 SMNVEV (reference sequence). The CDR3 runs 15 residues. With 4 bases removed from V and 2 bases from J, the gap between germline ends came to 14 bases. The chain's CDR3 is CASSYAGTGNTEAFF. DNA for the CDR3: TGTGCCAGCAGTTACGCCGGGACGGGCAACACTGAAGCTTTCTTT.

This clonotype showed up many times. The chain uses TRBV5-1 and TRBJ1-5; 7 bases are a match to TRBD1. The CDR3 length is 15 residues. Germline V gives CDR1 SGHRS, CDR2 YFSETQ. With 0 bases clipped from V and 7 bases from J, the junction kept 7 bases outside the gene matches. Written as DNA, the CDR3 is TGCGCCAGCAGCTTGGGTGACAGGGTGGGGCAGCCCCAGCATTTT. As protein: CASSLGDRVGQPQHF.

At least ten counts were recorded for this clonotype. V and J are TRBV29-1 and TRBJ2-7; 9 bases are shared with TRBD1. From germline, CDR1 is SQVTM and CDR2 ANQGSEA. V was clipped by 6 bases and J by 3 bases; unmatched bases: 6. CDR3 length: 13 amino acids. CDR3 amino acids: CSVGRTGDYEQYF. DNA for the CDR3: TGCAGCGTGGGGAGGACAGGGGACTACGAGCAGTACTTC.

This clonotype was recorded at least ten times. CDR3 loop: CAAGGLNEKLFF. CDR3 in DNA: TGTGCCGCAGGGGGACTCAATGAAAAACTGTTTTTT. The V call is TRBV19, the J call TRBJ1-4; TRBD1 matches 7 bases. The CDR3 contains 12 residues. Trimming cost V 11 bases and J 5 bases; bases outside gene matches: 5. Germline V gives CDR1 LNHDA, CDR2 SQIVND (reference sequence).

This clonotype was detected ten times or more. This chain joins TRBV5-1 and TRBJ1-4, with TRBD1 matching over 8 bases. The V segment lost 3 bases and the J segment 6 bases; nucleotides outside the gene matches: 4. Germline V gene data show CDR1 as SGHRS and CDR2 as YFSETQ. The CDR3 contains 14 residues. Written as DNA, the CDR3 is TGCGCCAGCAGCTGGATGACAGGGGATGAAAAACTGTTTTTT. It codes for CASSWMTGDEKLFF.

The chain couples TRBV4-1 to TRBJ2-3; D is undetermined. V was trimmed by 0 bases and J by 11 bases, leaving 15 bases between them. The CDR3 is made up of 14 amino acids. Germline values: CDR1 MGHRA, CDR2 YSYEKL. The CDR3 DNA is TGCGCCAGCAGCCAAGAAACTTCCACAGATTGGCAGTATTTT. This encodes CASSQETSTDWQYF.

This clonotype has a handful of counts. The chain uses TRBV4-3 and TRBJ1-1; 7 bases agree with TRBD1. V lost 1 base to trimming and J lost 9 bases; unmatched junction nucleotides: 11. The CDR3 runs to 15 residues. CDR1 LGHNA and CDR2 YSLEER come from the germline V gene. The CDR3 sequence is CASSQGGGQSGKAFF. The CDR3 region has the DNA TGCGCCAGCAGCCAAGGAGGGGGACAGTCCGGTAAAGCTTTCTTT.

On this clonotype itself: Because it lacks the conserved phenylalanine or tryptophan at the end, this CDR3 is likely a read error. The CDR3 sequence is CASSQVGISPLHL. The CDR3 DNA reads as TGCGCCAGCAGCCAAGTGGGAATTTCACCCCTCCACCTT. The rearrangement joins TRBV4-3 to TRBJ1-6, with D uncertain. The ends were cut back, 1 base at V and 9 bases at J, with 7 bases in the middle. Looked up from germline, CDR1 is LGHNA and CDR2 is YSLEER. The CDR3 loop spans 13 amino acids.

This clonotype was observed many times. The chain links TRBV5-6 to TRBJ2-7; no definite D call. Germline CDR1 reads SGHDT; CDR2 reads YYEEEE. This CDR3 spans 15 amino acids. V was trimmed by 2 bases and J by 7 bases, leaving 19 bases between them. CDR3 DNA: TGTGCCAGCAGCTTTGATTTTCCCAGACCGGGTGAGCAGTACTTC. It specifies CASSFDFPRPGEQYF.

This clonotype showed up just a few times. V gene TRBV29-1 combines with J gene TRBJ1-1; the D is unclear. The CDR3 sequence is 11 residues long. Germline-derived CDR1 and CDR2 are SQVTM and ANQGSEA. Trimming removed 2 bases at V and 3 bases at J, with 4 bases between. The CDR3 DNA is TGCAGCGTTGAAAGGGACACTGAAGCTTTCTTT. Translated, it gives CSVERDTEAFF.